These 31 T cell receptor beta chains originate from one sample sequenced in a study of T-cell memory formation after mild COVID-19. TCRdb used MiXCR to reprocess the 5' RACE reads, holding one entry per CDR3 protein. This table holds roughly 500,000 distinct CDR3 sequences, roughly 20% found once. Sequenced material: PBMCs or a T cell subset sorted from them (not recorded which). The receptor source for this set is an adult woman who had mild COVID-19 (a few samples of this study predate the infection). Cell type and time point are not known.

The table lists this clonotype with many counts. The chain joins TRBV12-3 or TRBV12-4 to TRBJ2-7, with unresolved D. V lost 7 bases to trimming and J lost 1 base, with 11 bases between them. This CDR3 region has 13 residues. CDR3 loop: CASNPSPSYEQYF. CDR3 nucleotides: TGTGCCAGCAATCCTTCGCCGTCCTACGAGCAGTACTTC.

The rearrangement uses TRBV12-3 or TRBV12-4 and TRBJ1-5; D may be TRBD1 (6 bases). CDR3 size: 16 residues. Between the trimmed V and J ends, which lost 5 bases and 1 base, there was a span of 15 bases. CDR3 loop: CASSPPGARSNQPQHF. The DNA for the CDR3 is TGTGCCAGCAGTCCTCCAGGGGCCAGGAGCAATCAGCCCCAGCATTTT.

Many counts were recorded for this clonotype. The chain joins TRBV14 to TRBJ2-1; perhaps TRBD1 as D (6 bases). Trimming took 1 base from V and 14 from J, leaving 15 bases between them. Germline assignment: CDR1 SGHDN and CDR2 FVKESK. This CDR3 has 13 amino acids. DNA of the CDR3: TGTGCCAGCAGCCAAGGGGACCGGGACATAAAGTTCTTC. Amino acid sequence: CASSQGDRDIKFF.

Only a few counts were recorded for this clonotype. The CDR3 region has the DNA TGCAGCGTTGCCGGGACAGGGAGTAACGAGCAGTACTTC. Residues: CSVAGTGSNEQYF. The J gene is TRBJ2-7, the V gene TRBV29-1, with TRBD1 matching 9 bases. The CDR3 has 13 amino acids. Germline-derived CDR1 and CDR2 are SQVTM and ANQGSEA. The trim removed 4 bases at V and 5 bases at J, leaving 6 bases unmatched.

The genes are TRBV4-1 and TRBJ1-2, with 10 nucleotides matching TRBD1. The CDR3 is made up of 15 amino acids. CDR1 is MGHRA and CDR2 is YSYEKL in the germline V gene. Germline trimming cut 0 bases from V and 7 bases from J; bases unmatched to any gene: 5. The CDR3 DNA follows: TGCGCCAGCAGCCAAGAGCGACAGGGGGCAGGTGGCTACACCTTC. This gives the protein CASSQERQGAGGYTF.

On this clonotype: Mismatch with germline at one junction end may stem from a read error. The chain couples TRBV5-1 to TRBJ2-7; 7 bases align to TRBD2. The germline V gene encodes CDR1 SGHRS and CDR2 YFSETQ. The CDR3 is 16 amino acids. The CDR3, as DNA: TGCGCCAGCACCTTGGGGGGGTATGGAAGGAACTACGAGCAGTACTTC. It encodes CASTLGGYGRNYEQYF. Together with reference TRBV5-1 and TRBJ2-7, the CDR3 gives the full variable domain: KAGVTQTPRYLIKTRGQQVTLSCSPISGHRSVSWYQQTPGQGLQFLFEYFSETQRNKGNFPGRFSGRQFSNSRSEMNVSTLELGDSALYLCASTLGGYGRNYEQYFGPGTRLTVT.

This clonotype has just one count. The chain has TRBV10-3 and TRBJ2-7; no reliable D call. CDR1 and CDR2 (germline): ENHRY, SYGVKD. V shed 0 bases and J shed 3 bases, with 6 bases lying between them. The CDR3 sequence is 13 residues long. CDR3 amino acids: CAISESNSYEQYV. The CDR3 DNA is TGTGCCATCAGTGAGTCGAACAGCTACGAGCAGTACGTC.

The rearrangement links TRBV23-1 to TRBJ2-3, with a weak D call TRBD1 (6 bases). TRBV23-1 is given ORF status, its function remaining uncertain. V lost 0 bases, J lost 0 bases, and 13 bases lay in between. This CDR3 has 17 amino acids. The CDR3 DNA follows: TGCGCCAGCAGTCAATCGTCTGGGCAGGGGAGCACAGATACGCAGTATTTT. Residues: CASSQSSGQGSTDTQYF.

The rearrangement uses TRBV5-1 and TRBJ2-3; possibly TRBD1 for D (5 bases). V was trimmed by 1 base and J by 3 bases, leaving 15 bases between them. The CDR3 is 16 amino acids. Germline CDR1 is SGHRS and CDR2 is YFSETQ. Here the CDR3 DNA reads TGCGCCAGCAGCTTGACAGGTTCCCTCGGAACAGATACGCAGTATTTT. Residues: CASSLTGSLGTDTQYF.

This clonotype was found a few times. A read error may account for a junction end that differs from germline. The rearrangement uses TRBV14 and TRBJ2-2; 7 nucleotides align to TRBD1. CDR1 is SGHDN, CDR2 FVKESK, per germline. This CDR3 comprises 14 residues. CDR3 residues: CASNQMTGTGELFF. The CDR3 DNA follows: TGTGCCAGCAACCAAATGACAGGGACCGGGGAGCTGTTTTTT.

This clonotype was found a few times. The gene calls are TRBV7-9 and TRBJ1-2, with a tentative D call TRBD1 (6 bases). The CDR3 spans 17 residues. Germline V lookup: CDR1 SEHNR, CDR2 FQNEAQ (reference sequence). The V end was cut by 1 base, the J end by 3 bases, with 18 bases between. The CDR3 region has the DNA TGTGCCAGCAGCTTAGGTCCGGGACATCTAAGCGACTATGGCTACACCTTC. Its protein is CASSLGPGHLSDYGYTF.

The genes are TRBV3-1 and TRBJ2-1, with D tentatively TRBD2 (5 bases). The germline CDR1 and CDR2 sequences are LGHDT and YNNKEL (reference sequence). This CDR3 is 16 amino acids long. Trimming pared 1 base from V and 6 bases from J, leaving 16 bases between. The CDR3 coding sequence is TGTGCCAGCAGCCAAGTTTTACTTACGGGGTCCAATGAGCAGTTCTTC. Its translation: CASSQVLLTGSNEQFF.

This chain joins TRBV20-1 and TRBJ2-7; TRBD1 matches 9 bases. CDR1 is DFQATT, CDR2 SNEGSKA, per germline (reference sequence). Trimming cost V 1 base and J 7 bases; bases outside gene matches: 8. The CDR3 sequence is 14 residues long. In nucleotides, the CDR3 is TGCAGTGCTAGAGGGACAGGGGCGGGAACGGAGCAGTACTTC. Its protein is CSARGTGAGTEQYF.

The table lists this clonotype with a few counts. This rearrangement joins TRBV28 to TRBJ2-7; the match to TRBD1 covers 7 bases. With 3 bases clipped from V and 0 bases from J, the junction kept 5 bases outside the gene matches. The germline V gene has CDR1 MDHEN and CDR2 SYDVKM. CDR3 length: 15 amino acids. The CDR3 here is CASSFGQVLSYEQYF. In DNA form, the CDR3 reads TGTGCCAGCAGTTTTGGACAGGTCCTCTCCTACGAGCAGTACTTC.

This clonotype was observed a handful of times. The V gene is TRBV7-9, the J gene TRBJ2-3, with a tentative D call TRBD1 (7 bases). The germline V gene has CDR1 SEHNR and CDR2 FQNEAQ (reference sequence). Trimming stripped 5 bases from V and 2 bases from J, with 11 bases between. The CDR3 extends over 14 amino acids. The CDR3 protein is CASSAGQPTDTQYF. Here the CDR3 DNA reads TGTGCCAGCAGCGCGGGACAGCCCACAGATACGCAGTATTTT.

This clonotype has a count of ten or more. V and J are TRBV7-9 and TRBJ1-2; D uncertain. CDR3 size: 13 residues. Germline CDR1 is SEHNR and CDR2 is FQNEAQ (reference sequence). With 5 bases removed from V and 2 bases from J, the gap between germline ends came to 9 bases. The CDR3 here is CASSPDGNYGYTF. CDR3 DNA: TGTGCCAGCAGCCCGGACGGCAACTATGGCTACACCTTC.

The chain carries TRBV2 and TRBJ2-7, with TRBD2 matching 10 bases. V shed 2 bases, J shed 9 bases, and the junction held 10 bases outside the gene matches. The CDR3 is made up of 15 amino acids. Germline V gene lookup returns CDR1 SNHLY and CDR2 FYNNEI. CDR3 sequence: CASSELAGVSQWQYF. As DNA, the CDR3 is TGTGCCAGCAGTGAACTAGCGGGGGTTTCGCAATGGCAGTACTTC. Full variable domain (remainder filled in from reference TRBV2 and TRBJ2-7): EPEVTQTPSHQVTQMGQEVILRCVPISNHLYFYWYRQILGQKVEFLVSFYNNEISEKSEIFDDQFSVERPDGSNFTLKIRSTKLEDSAMYFCASSELAGVSQWQYFGPGTRLTVT.

This clonotype was counted only a few times. Its ends do not fully match the called genes, so a read error is possible. The CDR3 is CATSRDRGKEAQYF. The CDR3 bases are TGTGCCACCAGCAGAGACCGCGGGAAAGAGGCCCAGTACTTC. The chain joins TRBV15 to TRBJ2-5; D is perhaps TRBD2 (6 bases). There are 14 residues in the CDR3. Germline V lookup: CDR1 LNHNV, CDR2 YYDKDF (reference sequence). The whole variable domain, remainder taken from reference TRBV15 and TRBJ2-5, is DAMVIQNPRYQVTQFGKPVTLSCSQTLNHNVMYWYQQKSSQAPKLLFHYYDKDFNNEADTPDNFQSRRPNTSFCFLDIRSPGLGDTAMYLCATSRDRGKEAQYFGPGTRLLVL.

This clonotype was detected a few times. The chain joins TRBV11-2 to TRBJ2-7, with TRBD1 as a possible D gene (5 bases). Trimming pared 4 bases from V and 2 bases from J, leaving 12 bases between. Germline-derived CDR1 and CDR2 are SGHAT and FQNNGV. CDR3 size: 14 residues. Here the CDR3 reads CASSSKTAPYEQYF. The CDR3 DNA sequence: TGTGCCAGCAGCTCCAAGACAGCCCCCTACGAGCAGTACTTC.

The chain is built from TRBV25-1 and TRBJ2-5; a possible D gene is TRBD2 (6 bases). This CDR3 contains 13 residues. The germline V gene has CDR1 MGHDK and CDR2 SYGVNS. V lost 3 bases, J lost 5 bases, and 10 bases lay in between. CDR3 region: CASSDNSGETQYF. CDR3 bases: TGTGCCAGCAGTGATAACAGCGGGGAGACCCAGTACTTC.

J is TRBJ2-1 and V is TRBV12-3 or TRBV12-4; D is unresolved. The CDR3 has 14 amino acids. Trimming shortened V by 4 bases and J by 3 bases, and 10 bases separated the two germline ends. The CDR3 is CASSYPPGYNEQFF. In DNA, the CDR3 is TGTGCCAGCAGTTACCCCCCGGGCTACAATGAGCAGTTCTTC.

This chain uses TRBV20-1 with TRBJ2-3; D is undetermined. V was shortened by 2 bases and J by 9 bases, with 15 bases between the two germline ends. The CDR3 spans 13 residues. CDR1 is DFQATT and CDR2 is SNEGSKA in the germline V gene (reference sequence). The CDR3 region is CSARTPGPLTQYF. Here the CDR3 DNA reads TGCAGTGCTAGAACCCCCGGTCCTCTGACGCAGTATTTT.

Only one count was recorded for this clonotype. V is TRBV6-6 and J is TRBJ2-3; possible D gene TRBD1, 6 bases. Germline assignment: CDR1 MNHNY and CDR2 SVGAGI (reference sequence). This CDR3 has 15 amino acids. V lost 6 bases, J lost 4 bases, and 17 bases lay in between. The CDR3 DNA sequence: TGTGCCAGCAGCCCAGGGGTTCAGAGGGCAGATACGCAGTATTTT. As protein: CASSPGVQRADTQYF.

The genes are TRBV7-9 and TRBJ2-5; no clear D gene. In germline, CDR1 is SEHNR, CDR2 FQNEAQ (reference sequence). CDR3 length: 12 amino acids. The ends were cut back, 5 bases at V and 4 bases at J, with 8 bases in the middle. In DNA, the CDR3 is TGTGCCAGCAGCACCAATGTAGAGACCCAGTACTTC. Translation: CASSTNVETQYF.

This clonotype was counted between two and nine times. The chain links TRBV3-1 to TRBJ2-3; D uncertain. CDR1 and CDR2 (germline): LGHDT, YNNKEL (reference sequence). V shed 0 bases and J shed 3 bases, with 10 bases lying between them. The length of the CDR3 is 15 residues. The DNA for the CDR3 is TGTGCCAGCAGCCAAGAATATCGTAGAACAGATACGCAGTATTTT. Translation: CASSQEYRRTDTQYF.

In its sample, this clonotype was seen a few times. In DNA form, the CDR3 reads TGTGCCAGCAGTTTAAACGGGGTCCCGACAGATACGCAGTATTTT. This translates into CASSLNGVPTDTQYF. V is TRBV12-3 or TRBV12-4 and J is TRBJ2-3, with D perhaps matching TRBD2 (5 bases). Trimming removed 2 bases at V and 3 bases at J, with 12 bases between. The CDR3 contains 15 residues.

The chain uses TRBV28 and TRBJ1-2, with D possibly TRBD1 on 5 matching bases. Between the trimmed V and J ends, which lost 3 bases and 8 bases, there was a span of 16 bases. This CDR3 has 14 amino acids. CDR1 and CDR2 (germline): MDHEN, SYDVKM. CDR3: CASSFPGRATGYTF. The CDR3 bases are TGTGCCAGCAGTTTCCCCGGCAGGGCTACCGGCTACACCTTC.

This clonotype was seen only a few times. The chain couples TRBV10-3 to TRBJ2-3, with 9 nucleotides matching TRBD2. CDR3 length: 14 residues. After removal of 2 bases from V and 4 bases from J, the junction contained 1 base not matched to a gene. Looked up from germline, CDR1 is ENHRY and CDR2 is SYGVKD. The CDR3 is CAISEERGADTQYF. CDR3 DNA sequence: TGTGCCATCAGTGAGGAGCGGGGGGCAGATACGCAGTATTTT.

This clonotype has more than one count but fewer than ten. The chain combines TRBV7-9 with TRBJ2-3; the match to TRBD2 covers 8 bases. J lost 2 bases, V lost 5 bases, and 6 bases had no gene match. The CDR3 is 15 residues long. CDR1 is SEHNR, CDR2 FQNEAQ, per germline (reference sequence). The chain's CDR3 is CASSTVAGSTDTQYF. The CDR3 nucleotides are TGTGCCAGCAGCACCGTAGCGGGATCCACAGATACGCAGTATTTT. Based on the CDR3 plus reference TRBV7-9 and TRBJ2-3, the full variable domain is DTGVSQNPRHKITKRGQNVTFRCDPISEHNRLYWYRQTLGQGPEFLTYFQNEAQLEKSRLLSDRFSAERPKGSFSTLEIQRTEQGDSAMYLCASSTVAGSTDTQYFGPGTRLTVL.

This clonotype has at least ten counts. The chain links TRBV6-5 to TRBJ2-5; no firm D call. The CDR3 totals 16 residues. Trimming took 0 bases from V and 3 from J, leaving 14 bases between them. Germline CDR1 MNHEY, CDR2 SVGAGI. The CDR3 is CASSYSGSIEEETQYF. The CDR3 DNA reads as TGTGCCAGCAGTTACTCGGGTTCAATAGAGGAAGAGACCCAGTACTTC.

The chain uses TRBV12-5 and TRBJ2-7, with D possibly TRBD2 on 5 matching bases. V lost 7 bases and J lost 0, with 10 bases in between. The CDR3 is made up of 13 amino acids. Germline CDR1 is LGHNT and CDR2 is FRNRAP. The CDR3, as DNA: TGTGCTAGTGAGGGAGAAGACTCCTACGAGCAGTACTTC. Amino acid sequence: CASEGEDSYEQYF.